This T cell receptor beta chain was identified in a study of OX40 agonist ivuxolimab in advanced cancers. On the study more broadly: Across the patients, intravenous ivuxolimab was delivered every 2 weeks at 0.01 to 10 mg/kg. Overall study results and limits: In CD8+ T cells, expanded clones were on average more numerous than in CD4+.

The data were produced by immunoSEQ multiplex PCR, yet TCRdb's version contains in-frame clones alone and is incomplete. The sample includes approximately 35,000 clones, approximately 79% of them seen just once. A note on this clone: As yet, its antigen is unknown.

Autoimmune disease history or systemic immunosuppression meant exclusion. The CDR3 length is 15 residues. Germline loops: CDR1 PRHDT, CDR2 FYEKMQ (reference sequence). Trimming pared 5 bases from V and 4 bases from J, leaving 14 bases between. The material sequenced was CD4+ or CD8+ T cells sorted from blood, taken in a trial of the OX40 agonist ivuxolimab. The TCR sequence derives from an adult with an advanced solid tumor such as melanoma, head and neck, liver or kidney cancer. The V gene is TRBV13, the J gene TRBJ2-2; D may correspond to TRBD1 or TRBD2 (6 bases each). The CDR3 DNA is TGTGCCAGCAGCCCTCCGGGGGCGGTCACCGGGGAGCTGTTTTTT. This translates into CASSPPGAVTGELFF.